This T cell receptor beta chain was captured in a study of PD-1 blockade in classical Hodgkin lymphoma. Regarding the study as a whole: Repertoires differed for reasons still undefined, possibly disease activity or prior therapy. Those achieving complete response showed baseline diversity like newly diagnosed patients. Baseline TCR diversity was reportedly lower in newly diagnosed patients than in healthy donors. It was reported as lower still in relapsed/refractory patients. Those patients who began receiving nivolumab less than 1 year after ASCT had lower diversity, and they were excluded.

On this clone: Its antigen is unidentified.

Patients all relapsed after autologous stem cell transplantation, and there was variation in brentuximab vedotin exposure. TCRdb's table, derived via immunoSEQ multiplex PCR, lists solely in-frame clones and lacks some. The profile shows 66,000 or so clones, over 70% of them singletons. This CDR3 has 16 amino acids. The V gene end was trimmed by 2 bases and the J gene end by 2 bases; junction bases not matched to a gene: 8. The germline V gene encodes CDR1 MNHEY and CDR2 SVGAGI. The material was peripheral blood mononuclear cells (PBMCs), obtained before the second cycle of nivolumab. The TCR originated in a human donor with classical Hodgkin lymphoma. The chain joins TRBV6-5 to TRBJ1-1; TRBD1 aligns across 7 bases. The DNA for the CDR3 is TGTGCCAGCAGTTACCGGGGGCGGACAGGTAACACTGAAGCTTTCTTT. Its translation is CASSYRGRTGNTEAFF.